This T cell receptor (beta chain) was captured in a study of Ad26.COV2.S vaccination and SARS-CoV-2 variants. Study-level background: Participants got Ad26.COV2.S intramuscularly, once or twice 56 days apart.

This clone turned up a few times. Its antigen is still unknown. Regarding the study as a whole: It was vaccine recipients, not placebo recipients, who had the higher spike-specific TCR breadth.

CDR3 length: 14 residues. Germline-derived CDR1 and CDR2 are SGHAT and FQDESV (reference sequence). V lost 3 bases and J lost 5; bases outside the gene matches: 6. TCRdb keeps only in-frame clones here, not all; method: immunoSEQ multiplex PCR. The profile covers about 420,000 clones, with approximately 87% appearing a single time and around 3.6% taken by the ten largest. As to treatment: some 20 received Ad26.COV2.S at low or high dose, single or two shots; roughly five received placebo; per-sample allocation not given. Each sample was drawn 63 days after the first injection (of vaccine or placebo).

The specimen was peripheral blood, collected in a trial of Ad26.COV2.S vaccine versus placebo. The clonotype originates from a person aged 18 to 65 who received the Ad26.COV2.S COVID-19 vaccine or a placebo. The chain recombines TRBV11-1 with TRBJ1-1; TRBD1 matches at 7 bases. The CDR3 spells CASSFRGRRTEAFF. The CDR3 DNA sequence: TGTGCCAGCAGCTTTAGGGGGCGGCGGACTGAAGCTTTCTTT.